The present T cell receptor (beta chain) was sequenced within a study of OX40 agonist ivuxolimab in advanced cancers. As for the study in general: Patient treatment consisted of intravenous ivuxolimab administration every 2 weeks at 0.01 to 10 mg/kg. The group had a mean age of about 64 years, ranged from 23 to 79, and was 80% to 85% male. Whole-study findings and limits: CD8+ T cells (on average) carried more expanded clones than CD4+ T cells.

As to this clone: Its antigen is not known.

There are 13 residues in the CDR3. V lost 4 bases to trimming and J lost 6 bases; unmatched junction nucleotides: 2. Germline lookup yields CDR1 SGDLS and CDR2 YYNGEE. Sequencing used immunoSEQ multiplex PCR; TCRdb keeps in-frame clones, though not all of them. The table lists roughly 70,000 clones, around 85% of them singletons. The sample was CD4+ or CD8+ T cells sorted from blood, taken in a trial of the OX40 agonist ivuxolimab. The clonotype originates from an adult with an advanced solid tumor such as melanoma, head and neck, liver or kidney cancer. This chain connects TRBV9 to TRBJ1-1, with TRBD1 matching over 11 bases. The CDR3 loop is CASSPGQGAEAFF. The DNA for the CDR3 is TGTGCCAGCAGCCCGGGACAGGGGGCTGAAGCTTTCTTT. Full variable domain (remainder filled in from reference TRBV9 and TRBJ1-1): DSGVTQTPKHLITATGQRVTLRCSPRSGDLSVYWYQQSLDQGLQFLIQYYNGEERAKGNILERFSAQQFPDLHSELNLSSLELGDSALYFCASSPGQGAEAFFGQGTRLTVV.